The 8 T cell receptor beta chains in this list originate from one sample, sequenced in a study of response to subunit inactivated influenza vaccine. TCRdb independently ran MiXCR on the RT-PCR reads; one entry per CDR3 protein. The profile covers 500,000 to 750,000 distinct CDR3 sequences, with roughly 15% appearing a single time and 11% taken by the ten largest. Sample: PBMCs from blood, taken 12 days after vaccination. The receptor set was obtained from a man in his forties or fifties who received an inactivated influenza vaccine.

This clonotype was counted a few times. The rearrangement uses TRBV4-1 and TRBJ2-5; the D is unclear. The CDR3 is 15 amino acids. Germline V gene sequence: CDR1 MGHRA, CDR2 YSYEKL. V dropped 0 bases and J dropped 1 base, with 9 bases sitting between them. CDR3 DNA: TGCGCCAGCAGCCAAGATTGGGCAGGCCAAGAGACCCAGTACTTC. Its translation is CASSQDWAGQETQYF.

This clonotype has a handful of counts. This chain joins TRBV4-3 and TRBJ1-5; D is undetermined. Germline CDR1 LGHNA, CDR2 YSLEER. This CDR3 contains 15 residues. The V gene lost 0 bases and the J gene lost 9 bases, with 15 bases spanning the gap. CDR3 nucleotides: TGCGCCAGCAGCCAAGAAAGAGGGTCGGTAGGGCCCCAGCATTTT. This gives the protein CASSQERGSVGPQHF.

On this clonotype itself: Sequence at one end of the junction differs from germline and may be a read error. V usage is TRBV7-2 and J usage is TRBJ2-1; 7 bases map to TRBD2. The CDR3 totals 10 residues. Looked up from germline, CDR1 is SGHTA and CDR2 is FQGNSA. This CDR3 is CASSLATGGF. Here the CDR3 DNA reads TGTGCCAGCAGCTTAGCGACGGGGGGTTTC.

This sequence joins TRBV12-3 or TRBV12-4 and TRBJ2-1, with a weak D call TRBD2 (5 bases). The CDR3 spans 12 residues. Trimming cost V 6 bases and J 12 bases, with 15 bases left between them. CDR3 sequence (DNA): TGTGCCAGCAGCCCCGGGATAGTAGGGCAGTTCTTC. Translation: CASSPGIVGQFF.

In this sample, this clonotype turned up many times. Written as DNA, the CDR3 is TGTGCCAGCAGCGTAGACCCCAAAGAGACCCAGTACTTC. Translation gives CASSVDPKETQYF. The chain couples TRBV9 to TRBJ2-5; D is undetermined. Trimming left V 0 bases short and J 3 bases short, with 6 bases between. This CDR3 comprises 13 residues. In germline, CDR1 is SGDLS, CDR2 YYNGEE.

The chain carries TRBV12-1 and TRBJ2-5; TRBD2, the D gene given by the table, was not confirmed from the DNA. TRBV12-1 is a pseudogene locus. The CDR3 covers 17 residues. CDR3 nucleotides: TGTGCCAGCACCCTCCTGTTACCAGCGGGGGCCCAAGAGACCCAGTACTTC. This translates into CASTLLLPAGAQETQYF.

At least ten counts were recorded for this clonotype. The CDR3 protein is CASSDMISTDTQYF. In DNA, the CDR3 is TGTGCCAGCAGTGACATGATTAGCACAGATACGCAGTATTTT. The chain recombines TRBV25-1 with TRBJ2-3; D is undetermined. Germline values: CDR1 MGHDK, CDR2 SYGVNS. The V and J ends lost 3 bases and 0 bases respectively, with 7 bases between them. The CDR3 has 14 amino acids.

This clonotype was observed a few times. This chain uses TRBV5-6 with TRBJ2-2, with 8 bases aligning to TRBD1. The CDR3 spans 16 residues. V gave up 2 bases and J gave up 3 bases; unmatched junction bases: 6. CDR1 is SGHDT and CDR2 is YYEEEE in the germline V gene. The CDR3 DNA reads as TGTGCCAGCAGCTTCCTGGACAGGGACGACACCGGGGAGCTGTTTTTT. Translation gives CASSFLDRDDTGELFF.